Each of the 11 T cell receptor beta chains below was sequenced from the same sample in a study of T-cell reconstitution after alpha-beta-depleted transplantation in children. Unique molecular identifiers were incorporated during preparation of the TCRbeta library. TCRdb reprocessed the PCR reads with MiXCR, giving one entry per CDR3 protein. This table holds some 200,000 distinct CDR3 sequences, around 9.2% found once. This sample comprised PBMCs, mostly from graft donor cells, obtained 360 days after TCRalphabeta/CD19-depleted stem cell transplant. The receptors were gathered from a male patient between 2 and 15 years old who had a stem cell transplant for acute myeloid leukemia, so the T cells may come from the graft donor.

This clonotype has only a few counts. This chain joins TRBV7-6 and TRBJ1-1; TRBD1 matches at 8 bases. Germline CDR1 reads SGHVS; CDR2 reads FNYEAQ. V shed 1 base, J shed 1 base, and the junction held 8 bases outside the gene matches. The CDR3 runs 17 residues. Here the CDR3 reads CASSLVPTGAENTEAFF. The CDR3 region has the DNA TGTGCCAGCAGCTTAGTACCGACAGGGGCGGAGAACACTGAAGCTTTCTTT.

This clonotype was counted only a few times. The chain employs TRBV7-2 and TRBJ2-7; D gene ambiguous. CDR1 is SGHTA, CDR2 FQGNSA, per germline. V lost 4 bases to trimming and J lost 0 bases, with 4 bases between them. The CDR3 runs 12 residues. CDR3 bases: TGTGCCAGCAGCTCGAGCTCCTACGAGCAGTACGTC. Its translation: CASSSSSYEQYV.

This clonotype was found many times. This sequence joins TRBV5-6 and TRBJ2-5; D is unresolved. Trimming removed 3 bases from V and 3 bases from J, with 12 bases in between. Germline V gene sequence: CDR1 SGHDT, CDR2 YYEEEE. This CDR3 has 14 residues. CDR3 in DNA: TGTGCCAGCAGCTCGCAGGCTCCGAAAGAGACCCAGTACTTC. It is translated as CASSSQAPKETQYF.

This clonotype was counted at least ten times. The CDR3 DNA sequence: TGTGCCAGCAGCCTGGGGTCCTCCTACGAGCAGTACGTC. It specifies CASSLGSSYEQYV. The V call is TRBV28, the J call TRBJ2-7; no definite D call. CDR3 length: 13 residues. Germline-derived CDR1 and CDR2 are MDHEN and SYDVKM. Deletions cut 6 bases from V and 0 bases from J, with 9 bases between.

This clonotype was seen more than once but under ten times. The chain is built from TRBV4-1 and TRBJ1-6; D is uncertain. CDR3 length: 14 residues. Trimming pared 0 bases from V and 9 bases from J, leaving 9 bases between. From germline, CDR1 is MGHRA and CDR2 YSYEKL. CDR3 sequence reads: CASSQEGVSSPLHF. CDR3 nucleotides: TGCGCCAGCAGCCAAGAAGGAGTGAGTTCACCCCTCCACTTT.

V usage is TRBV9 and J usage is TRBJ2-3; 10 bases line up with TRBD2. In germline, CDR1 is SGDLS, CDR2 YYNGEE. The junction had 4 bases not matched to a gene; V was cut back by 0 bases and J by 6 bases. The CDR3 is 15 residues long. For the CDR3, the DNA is TGTGCCAGCAGCGTAGGGCTAGCGGGAGTGGATACGCAGTATTTT. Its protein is CASSVGLAGVDTQYF.

CDR3 nucleotide sequence: TGCAGTGCTAGACCGACTAGCGGGGAACAAGAGACCCAGTACTTC. It codes for CSARPTSGEQETQYF. The chain is built from TRBV20-1 and TRBJ2-5; 11 nucleotides align to TRBD2. This CDR3 comprises 15 residues. Losses at the gene ends were 2 bases for V and 2 bases for J; bases not matched to a gene: 4. Germline V lookup: CDR1 DFQATT, CDR2 SNEGSKA (reference sequence).

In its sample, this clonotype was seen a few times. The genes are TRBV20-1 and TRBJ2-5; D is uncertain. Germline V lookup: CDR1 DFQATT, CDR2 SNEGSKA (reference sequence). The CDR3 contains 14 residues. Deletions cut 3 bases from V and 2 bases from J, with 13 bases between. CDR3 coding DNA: TGCAGTGCTAGGGCCCCAACACAACAAGAGACCCAGTACTTC. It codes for CSARAPTQQETQYF.

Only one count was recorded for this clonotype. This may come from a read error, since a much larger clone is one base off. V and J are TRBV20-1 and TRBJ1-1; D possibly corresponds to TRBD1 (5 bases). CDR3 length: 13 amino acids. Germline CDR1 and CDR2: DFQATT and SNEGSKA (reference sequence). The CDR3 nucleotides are TGCTGTGCTAGCGGGACGGTGAACACTGAAGCTTTCTTT. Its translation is CCASGTVNTEAFF.

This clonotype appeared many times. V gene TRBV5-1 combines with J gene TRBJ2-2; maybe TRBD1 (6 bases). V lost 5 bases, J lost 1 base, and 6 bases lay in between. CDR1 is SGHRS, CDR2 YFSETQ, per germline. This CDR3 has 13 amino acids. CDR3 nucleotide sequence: TGCGCCAGCAGGACAGGGAACACCGGGGAGCTGTTTTTT. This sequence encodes CASRTGNTGELFF.

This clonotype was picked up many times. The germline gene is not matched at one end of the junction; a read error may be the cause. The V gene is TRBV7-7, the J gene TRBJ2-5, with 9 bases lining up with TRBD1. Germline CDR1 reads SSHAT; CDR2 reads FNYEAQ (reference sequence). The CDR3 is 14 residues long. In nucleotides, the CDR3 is TGTGCTAGCAGCCGGGACAGGGAGCAAGAGACCCAGTACTTC. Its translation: CASSRDREQETQYF.